This T cell receptor beta chain comes out of a study of OX40 agonist ivuxolimab in advanced cancers. Overall study: Dose-escalation patients suffered from hepatocellular carcinoma, melanoma, renal cell or head and neck cancer.

With autoimmune disease history or systemic immunosuppression, patients were excluded. Measured with immunoSEQ multiplex PCR; TCRdb has only the in-frame clones, and not every one. The sample has 70,000 to 100,000 clones; approximately 90% are singletons. Germline CDR1 is MNHEY and CDR2 is SMNVEV (reference sequence). The CDR3 sequence is 17 residues long. The junction had 11 bases not matched to a gene; V was cut back by 2 bases and J by 6 bases. This receptor was obtained from an adult with an advanced solid tumor such as melanoma, head and neck, liver or kidney cancer. Specimen: CD4+ or CD8+ T cells sorted from blood, collected in a trial of the OX40 agonist ivuxolimab. The rearrangement joins TRBV27 to TRBJ2-2, with 8 nucleotides matching TRBD1. CDR3 DNA: TGTGCCAGCAGTTTAAGGGACAGGCGTGGTAGTTCCGGGGAGCTGTTTTTT. This encodes CASSLRDRRGSSGELFF.